The TCR beta chain under discussion was sequenced for a study of blood T cell repertoires in COVID-19. Study in general: Italy, Spain and the United States were the sources of the convalescent and acute COVID-19 samples. PBMCs, B-cell-depleted T cells, or T cells were the source of the cDNA or gDNA that made up the material.

Original processing notes: The assay estimated nucleated cells by amplifying reference gene primers. Sequenced by immunoSEQ multiplex PCR; TCRdb stores in-frame clones only, minus some. V and J calls and clone size follow that table, whereas D and trimming were derived from the DNA. Here the sample spans 100,000 to 120,000 clones, about four fifths being singletons. Germline V lookup: CDR1 MNHNS, CDR2 SASEGT. The V gene end was trimmed by 2 bases and the J gene end by 4 bases; junction bases not matched to a gene: 10. The CDR3 length is 17 residues. The chain couples TRBV6-1 to TRBJ1-1; 10 nucleotides match TRBD1. The TCR sequence derives from a man aged 80 or over with acute or convalescent COVID-19. Sequenced sample: peripheral blood. The DNA of the CDR3 is TGTGCCAGCAGTGAAAGAGTACCGGGACAGGGGCGCACTGAAGCTTTCTTT. Encoded protein: CASSERVPGQGRTEAFF.